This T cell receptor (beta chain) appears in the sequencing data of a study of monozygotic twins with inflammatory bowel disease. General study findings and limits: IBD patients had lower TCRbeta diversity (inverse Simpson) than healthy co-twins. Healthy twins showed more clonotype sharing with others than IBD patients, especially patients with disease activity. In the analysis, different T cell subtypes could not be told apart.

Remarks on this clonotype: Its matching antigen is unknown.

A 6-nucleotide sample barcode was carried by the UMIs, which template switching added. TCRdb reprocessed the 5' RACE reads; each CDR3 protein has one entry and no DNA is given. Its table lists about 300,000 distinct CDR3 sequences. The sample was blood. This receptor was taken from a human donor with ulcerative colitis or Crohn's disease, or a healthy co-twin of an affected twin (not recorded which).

This chain's CDR3 is CASSSQTSGANNEQFF. The V call is TRBV5-1, the J call TRBJ2-1; TCRdb picks TRBD2, but there is no DNA to check that call. The CDR3 covers 16 residues. The germline gives CDR1 SGHRS, CDR2 YFSETQ.